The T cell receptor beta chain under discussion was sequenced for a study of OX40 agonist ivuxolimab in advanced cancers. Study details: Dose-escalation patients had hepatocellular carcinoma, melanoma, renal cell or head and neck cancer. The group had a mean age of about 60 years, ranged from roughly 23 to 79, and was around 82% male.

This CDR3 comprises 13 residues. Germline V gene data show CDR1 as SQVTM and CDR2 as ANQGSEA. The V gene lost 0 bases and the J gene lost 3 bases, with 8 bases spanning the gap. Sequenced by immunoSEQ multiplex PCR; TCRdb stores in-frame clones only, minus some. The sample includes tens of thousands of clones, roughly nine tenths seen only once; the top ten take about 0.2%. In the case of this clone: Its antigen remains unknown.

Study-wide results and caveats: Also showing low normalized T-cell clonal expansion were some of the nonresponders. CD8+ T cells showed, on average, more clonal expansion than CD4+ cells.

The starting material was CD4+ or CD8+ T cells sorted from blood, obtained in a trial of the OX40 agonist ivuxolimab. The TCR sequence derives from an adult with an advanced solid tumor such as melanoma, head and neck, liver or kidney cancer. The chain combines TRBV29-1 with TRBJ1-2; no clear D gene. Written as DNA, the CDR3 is TGCAGCGTTGAAGATCCGGACCACTATGGCTACACCTTC. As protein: CSVEDPDHYGYTF.